This section outlines one T cell receptor beta chain sequence together with its context. This clone's antigen is unknown. Base quality data are lacking; no much larger clone is found one base away. Including the terminal cysteine and phenylalanine, the CDR3 comprises 14 residues. Only the CDR3 region is kept as DNA, spanning 42 bases read in frame from base 1. Reading the germline V gene gives CDR1 MNHEY and CDR2 SVGAGI. A distance of 16 bases separates the germline ends of V and J, which lose 10 bases and 6 bases respectively. This record comes from a study of identifying expanded T cells in peripheral blood (dated by TCRdb to the late 2010s). At the level of the whole study: Technical replicates were generated by sequencing separate aliquots of the same genomic DNA pool, and four replicates were compared pairwise.

The immunoSEQ Assay, which relies on bias-controlled multiplex PCR amplification of genomic DNA, was used to profile TCRbeta CDR3 regions. On the study's bioinformatics: To quantify the absolute abundance of each unique TCRbeta CDR3 region, the sequences were collapsed and filtered. Differential abundance was assessed using a binomial (Fisher-equivalent) model and a beta-binomial model in which time-dependent variance fitted from healthy donors was added. Clones with fewer than 5 combined templates were excluded, and clones with Benjamini-Hochberg FDR below 0.01 were called differentially abundant. Beta-binomial variance was modeled as a function of total template count across the two samples using the form v = (b*log(k)+a)^2. TCRdb obtained this table from immuneACCESS and retained in-frame rearrangements with V and J assigned. These tables miss some clones; where compared with another copy, unresolved V genes account for less than half of the shortfall, and the remainder is unexplained. V and J calls and clone size are copied from that table; D and trimming were computed from the DNA. The sample has more than 95,000 clones on record, approximately 84% of them singletons. The top ten hold 3% to 3.5% of the sample.

No immune events, such as infections, were documented for the healthy donors during the collection period. Time-dependent variance in a beta-binomial model of T-cell clone differential abundance was calibrated using healthy-donor blood repertoires as a training cohort. The training cohort was composed of some ten healthy donors, 3 female and 7 male. On average the donors were 43 years old, and their ages spanned roughly 25 to 70 years. Whole blood was collected from each healthy donor at three time points spaced roughly two weeks apart and obtained from a commercial supplier. For immunosequencing, genomic DNA was extracted from whole blood that had not been sorted. Overall results and qualifications from the work: It was expected by the authors that biological variance in healthy repertoires might increase further over much longer intervals, such as months to years. The beta-binomial model significantly reduced the number of clones called differentially abundant and the false-positive rate across all healthy-donor time intervals. In all healthy donors, the variance in clone template counts between samples taken two to three weeks apart rose significantly as total template count increased. The binomial model flagged approximately 1.1 differentially abundant clones between technical replicates but roughly 15 over around two weeks and approximately 18 over roughly 4 weeks.

The sample consisted of blood. The chain is made from TRBV6-5 and TRBJ1-6, with no confidently assigned D gene. This clonotype originated in a person between 18 and 70 years old in good health. Here is the DNA: TGTGCCACCCGGTCCACGCTCGGTAATTCACCCCTCCACTTT. Translated, it gives CATRSTLGNSPLHF.